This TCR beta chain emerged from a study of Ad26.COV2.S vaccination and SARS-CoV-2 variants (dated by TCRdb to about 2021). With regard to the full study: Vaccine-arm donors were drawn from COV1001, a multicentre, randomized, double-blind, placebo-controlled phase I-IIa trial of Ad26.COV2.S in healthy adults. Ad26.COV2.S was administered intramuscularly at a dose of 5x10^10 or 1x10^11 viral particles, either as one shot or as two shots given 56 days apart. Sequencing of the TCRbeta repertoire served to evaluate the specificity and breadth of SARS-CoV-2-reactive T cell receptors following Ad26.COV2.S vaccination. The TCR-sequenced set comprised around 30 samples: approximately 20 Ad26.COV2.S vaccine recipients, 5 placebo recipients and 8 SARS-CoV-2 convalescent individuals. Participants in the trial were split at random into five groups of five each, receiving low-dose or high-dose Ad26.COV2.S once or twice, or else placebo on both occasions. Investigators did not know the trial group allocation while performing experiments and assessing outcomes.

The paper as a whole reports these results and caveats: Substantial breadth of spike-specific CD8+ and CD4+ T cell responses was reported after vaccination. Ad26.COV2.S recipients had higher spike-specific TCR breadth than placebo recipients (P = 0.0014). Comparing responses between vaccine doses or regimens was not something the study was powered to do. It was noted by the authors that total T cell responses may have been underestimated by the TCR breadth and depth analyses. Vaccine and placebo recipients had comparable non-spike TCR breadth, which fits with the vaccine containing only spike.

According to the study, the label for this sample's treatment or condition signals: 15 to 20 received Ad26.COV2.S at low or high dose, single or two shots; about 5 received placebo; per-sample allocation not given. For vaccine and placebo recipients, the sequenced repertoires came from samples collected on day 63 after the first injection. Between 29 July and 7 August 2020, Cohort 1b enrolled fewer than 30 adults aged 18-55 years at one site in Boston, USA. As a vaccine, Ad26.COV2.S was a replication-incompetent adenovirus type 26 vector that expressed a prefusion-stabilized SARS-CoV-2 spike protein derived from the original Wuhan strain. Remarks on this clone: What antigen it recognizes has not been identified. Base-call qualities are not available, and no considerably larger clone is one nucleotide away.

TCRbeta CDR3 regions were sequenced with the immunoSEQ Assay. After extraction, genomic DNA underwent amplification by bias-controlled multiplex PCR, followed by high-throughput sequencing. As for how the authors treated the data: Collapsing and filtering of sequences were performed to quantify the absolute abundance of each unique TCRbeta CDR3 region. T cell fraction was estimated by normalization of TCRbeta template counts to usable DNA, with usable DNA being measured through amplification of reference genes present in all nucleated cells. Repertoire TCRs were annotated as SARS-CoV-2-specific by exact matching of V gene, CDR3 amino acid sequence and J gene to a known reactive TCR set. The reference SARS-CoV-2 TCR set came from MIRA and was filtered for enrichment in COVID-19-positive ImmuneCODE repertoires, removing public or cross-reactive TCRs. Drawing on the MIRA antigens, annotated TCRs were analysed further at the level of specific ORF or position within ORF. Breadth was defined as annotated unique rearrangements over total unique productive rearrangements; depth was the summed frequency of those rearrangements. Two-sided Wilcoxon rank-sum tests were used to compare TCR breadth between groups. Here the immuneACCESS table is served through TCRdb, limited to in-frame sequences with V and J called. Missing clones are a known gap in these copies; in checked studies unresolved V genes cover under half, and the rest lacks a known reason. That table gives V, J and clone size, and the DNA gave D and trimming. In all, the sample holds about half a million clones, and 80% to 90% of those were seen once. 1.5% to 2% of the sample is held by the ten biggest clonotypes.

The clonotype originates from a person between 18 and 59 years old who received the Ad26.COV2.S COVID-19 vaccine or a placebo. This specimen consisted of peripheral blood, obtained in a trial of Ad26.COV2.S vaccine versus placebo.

The nucleotide sequence is given as TGTGCCAGCAGCCAAGGTATCCTGGGGGAGACCCAGTACTTC. This translates into CASSQGILGETQYF. The rearrangement joined TRBV3-1 (or the pseudogene TRBV3-2) to TRBJ2-5; no confident D gene assignment can be made. The CDR3 runs 14 residues from the cysteine to the phenylalanine. Only CDR3 DNA remains: 42 bases, in frame from the first base. For CDR1 and CDR2, the germline V gene (reference sequence) lists LGHDT and YNNKEL. V and J lose 1 base and 5 bases, and a span of 11 bases separates them.